The subject of this entry is one T cell receptor (beta chain). The sample comes from a study of blood T cell repertoires in COVID-19. Study context: The United States, Italy and Spain supplied acute and convalescent COVID-19 samples.

Authors' processing steps: Estimation of nucleated cell counts relied on the amplification of reference gene primers. Libraries were prepared by immunoSEQ multiplex PCR; TCRdb keeps only in-frame clonotypes and omits some of them. The DNA was the basis for D and trimming; V, J and clone size are from that table. The repertoire holds 100,000 to 120,000 clones, with over 75% as singletons. The receptor's source is a woman aged 70-85 years with acute or convalescent COVID-19. Sequencing was done on a sample of peripheral blood.

CDR3 amino acids: CASSRVPGLAGAYNEQFF. The CDR3 bases are TGTGCCAGCAGCCGAGTCCCGGGACTAGCGGGGGCATACAATGAGCAGTTCTTC. This chain uses TRBV6-6 with TRBJ2-1; 14 bases are a match to TRBD2. The trim removed 6 bases at V and 4 bases at J, leaving 11 bases unmatched. CDR3 size: 18 residues. The germline V gene encodes CDR1 MNHNY and CDR2 SVGAGI (reference sequence).